This T cell receptor (beta chain) was identified in a study of blood T cells in healthy people across ages. Study at large: For every two T cells, template switching captured about one barcoded beta molecule.

This clonotype was picked up a small number of times. The antigen is undetermined. Study-level findings and limits: Considered underestimates were the diversity estimates obtained from one million T cells. Older age went with lower TCR beta diversity per million T cells, in a roughly linear way.

There are 15 residues in the CDR3. The V segment lost 2 bases and the J segment 5 bases; nucleotides outside the gene matches: 7. Germline CDR1 reads MDHEN; CDR2 reads SYDVKM. Using a J-beta primer mix together with a sample-barcoded 5' primer, a second PCR was run for 7 to 11 cycles. TCRdb reanalysed the 5' RACE reads using MiXCR and keeps one entry per CDR3 protein. In the table there are roughly 1.4 million distinct CDR3 sequences, almost 60% of which are singletons. Sequenced input: blood. The chain uses TRBV28 and TRBJ2-5; 8 nucleotides match TRBD2. This clonotype originated in a man in his late teens or twenties in good health. The CDR3 region has the DNA TGTGCCAGCAGTTTACGCCGGACTAGCAGCGAGACCCAGTACTTC. This translates into CASSLRRTSSETQYF.